Each of the 5 T cell receptor beta chains below was sequenced from the same sample in a study of OX40 agonist ivuxolimab in advanced cancers. Method: immunoSEQ multiplex PCR; TCRdb's copy keeps in-frame clones and lacks some. The sample includes around 69,000 clones, roughly 84% of them seen just once. The sequences come from CD4+ or CD8+ T cells sorted from blood, collected in a trial of the OX40 agonist ivuxolimab. These receptors were taken from an adult with an advanced solid tumor such as melanoma, head and neck, liver or kidney cancer.

The chain carries TRBV11-2 and TRBJ1-2, with 11 bases matching TRBD1. Germline CDR1 and CDR2: SGHAT and FQNNGV. The J segment lost 6 bases and the V segment lost 0 bases, leaving 3 bases of the junction unmatched. CDR3 length: 15 amino acids. CDR3 sequence reads: CASSLDRTGGDGYTF. Written as DNA, the CDR3 is TGTGCCAGCAGCTTAGACCGGACAGGGGGCGATGGCTACACCTTC. Filled out from reference TRBV11-2 and TRBJ1-2, the complete variable domain reads EAGVAQSPRYKIIEKRQSVAFWCNPISGHATLYWYQQILGQGPKLLIQFQNNGVVDDSQLPKDRFSAERLKGVDSTLKIQPAKLEDSAVYLCASSLDRTGGDGYTFGSGTRLTVV.

The chain has TRBV6-5 and TRBJ2-2; D is unclear. Trimming took off 8 bases at V and 7 bases at J, with 14 bases between the two ends. The CDR3 contains 13 residues. The germline V gene encodes CDR1 MNHEY and CDR2 SVGAGI. The CDR3 coding sequence is TGTGCCAGCCACCACGGCGTGGTCGGGGAGCTGTTTTTT. Protein: CASHHGVVGELFF.

Written as DNA, the CDR3 is TGTGCCAGCAGCCCAGGACTAGCGGGTAGCACAGATACGCAGTATTTT. Amino acids: CASSPGLAGSTDTQYF. The V call is TRBV5-8, the J call TRBJ2-3, with 11 nucleotides matching TRBD2. The CDR3 is 16 amino acids. The junction had 4 bases not matched to a gene; V was cut back by 4 bases and J by 0 bases. Germline values: CDR1 SGHTS, CDR2 YDEGEE. Variable domain in full (rest from reference TRBV5-8 and TRBJ2-3): EAGVTQSPTHLIKTRGQQATLRCSPISGHTSVYWYQQALGLGLQFLLWYDEGEERNRGNFPPRFSGRQFPNYSSELNVNALELEDSALYLCASSPGLAGSTDTQYFGPGTRLTVL.

This chain links TRBV5-5 with TRBJ2-5, with 7 bases lining up with TRBD2. The J segment lost 0 bases and the V segment lost 4 bases, leaving 3 bases of the junction unmatched. The CDR3 runs to 14 residues. CDR1 and CDR2 from the germline V gene are SGHKS and YYEKEE (reference sequence). CDR3 loop: CASSERGNQETQYF. CDR3 nucleotide sequence: TGTGCCAGCAGCGAGCGGGGAAACCAAGAGACCCAGTACTTC.

This rearrangement joins TRBV18 to TRBJ2-2; D might be TRBD1 or TRBD2, each matching 5 bases. The V gene lost 4 bases and the J gene lost 6 bases, with 12 bases spanning the gap. Germline V CDR1 and CDR2: KGHSH, LQKENI. The CDR3 is 14 amino acids. CDR3 in DNA: TGTGCCAGCTCACGGGGGACCCCCCCCGGGGAGCTGTTTTTT. This sequence encodes CASSRGTPPGELFF.